The 27 T cell receptor beta chains below all came from one sample that was sequenced in a study of long-term antiretroviral therapy in people with HIV. Researchers report immunoSEQ v3.0 was run at survey level. TCRdb keeps only in-frame clones here, not all; method: immunoSEQ multiplex PCR. The sample records roughly 20,000 clones, about nine tenths being singletons. Sample: unsorted PBMCs, taken 0.5 years after starting antiretroviral therapy. Every receptor here comes from a man aged 40-50 years with HIV.

This rearrangement joins TRBV28 to TRBJ2-7; TRBD2 matches at 11 bases. Germline CDR1 reads MDHEN; CDR2 reads SYDVKM. The trim removed 5 bases at V and 4 bases at J, leaving 7 bases unmatched. The CDR3 spans 15 residues. CDR3 region: CASSPRASGRYEQYF. In nucleotides, the CDR3 is TGTGCCAGCAGTCCTCGGGCTAGCGGGAGGTACGAGCAGTACTTC.

The V call is TRBV20-1, the J call TRBJ1-2; D is ambiguous. The CDR3 consists of 9 residues. Trimming took off 3 bases at V and 6 bases at J, with 2 bases between the two ends. Germline V gives CDR1 DFQATT, CDR2 SNEGSKA (reference sequence). The CDR3 DNA follows: TGCAGTGCTAGGGATGGCTACACCTTC. It encodes CSARDGYTF.

The rearrangement links TRBV5-1 to TRBJ1-1; 7 bases line up with TRBD1. V lost 0 bases and J lost 2; bases outside the gene matches: 1. From germline, CDR1 is SGHRS and CDR2 YFSETQ. The CDR3 spans 14 residues. In DNA, the CDR3 is TGCGCCAGCAGCTTGGGGACAGGAAACACTGAAGCTTTCTTT. This sequence encodes CASSLGTGNTEAFF.

The table lists this clone with a count of one. The CDR3 spells CASSVRDSSYEQYF. CDR3 sequence (DNA): TGTGCCAGCAGCGTAAGGGACAGTTCCTACGAGCAGTACTTC. The chain has TRBV9 and TRBJ2-7, with 7 bases that match TRBD1. The CDR3 runs 14 residues. Germline V gene data show CDR1 as SGDLS and CDR2 as YYNGEE. V lost 1 base to trimming and J lost 1 base; unmatched junction nucleotides: 2.

This chain joins TRBV7-9 and TRBJ2-1, with D possibly matching TRBD2 (6 bases). CDR1 SEHNR and CDR2 FQNEAQ come from the germline V gene (reference sequence). This CDR3 has 16 residues. The V end was cut by 0 bases, the J end by 2 bases, with 11 bases between. The CDR3 protein is CASSLALEGTYNEQFF. The CDR3 region has the DNA TGTGCCAGCAGCTTAGCGCTGGAGGGCACCTACAATGAGCAGTTCTTC.

This clone is labeled medium-sized. V gene TRBV7-9 combines with J gene TRBJ2-7; 8 bases fit TRBD1. There are 12 residues in the CDR3. CDR1 and CDR2 (germline): SEHNR, FQNEAQ (reference sequence). J was trimmed by 5 bases and V by 3 bases; bases with no gene match: 0. CDR3 sequence (DNA): TGTGCCAGCAGCTTGGACAGGGACGAGCAGTACTTC. Translating gives CASSLDRDEQYF.

The sample holds one count of this clone. This chain connects TRBV9 to TRBJ2-5; D may be TRBD2 (7 bases). The ends were cut back, 4 bases at V and 5 bases at J, with 15 bases in the middle. CDR3 size: 14 residues. Germline values: CDR1 SGDLS, CDR2 YYNGEE. DNA of the CDR3: TGTGCCAGCAGCCCGGGGGGCACACATGAGACCCAGTACTTC. Amino acid sequence: CASSPGGTHETQYF.

This clone has just one count. The J gene is TRBJ2-7, the V gene TRBV9; 10 bases line up with TRBD1. This CDR3 has 15 residues. V shed 0 bases and J 5 bases; nucleotides not matched to a gene: 5. Germline V lookup: CDR1 SGDLS, CDR2 YYNGEE. DNA for the CDR3: TGTGCCAGCAGCGTAGGGAGACAGGGGGCCCACGAGCAGTACTTC. Translating it yields CASSVGRQGAHEQYF.

V and J are TRBV6-1 and TRBJ2-5; D might be TRBD2 (7 bases). The CDR3 contains 15 residues. Germline V lookup: CDR1 MNHNS, CDR2 SASEGT. The V end lost 4 bases, the J end lost 2 bases, and 14 bases lay between the germline ends. As DNA, the CDR3 is TGTGCCAGCAGTGGATTAGGGGGGGGGCAAGAGACCCAGTACTTC. This translates into CASSGLGGGQETQYF.

The genes are TRBV5-4 and TRBJ1-1; D remains ambiguous. The CDR3 totals 18 residues. Trimming took 0 bases from V and 4 from J, leaving 22 bases between them. Germline values: CDR1 SGHNT, CDR2 YYREEE (reference sequence). CDR3 nucleotides: TGTGCCAGCAGCTTGGCCGGAAATCGTGGAGGGATGGGCACTGAAGCTTTCTTT. Its protein product is CASSLAGNRGGMGTEAFF.

This clone was detected only a few times. This chain joins TRBV10-1 and TRBJ2-5; D not certain. CDR3 length equals 13 residues. Trimming shortened V by 8 bases and J by 4 bases, and 14 bases separated the two germline ends. CDR1 WNHNN and CDR2 SYGVQD come from the germline V gene (reference sequence). The CDR3 bases are TGCGCCAGCTCAATAGGGCGTCGAGAGACCCAGTACTTC. Translated: CASSIGRRETQYF.

CDR3 in amino acids: CASIGGLNTEAFF. The DNA of the CDR3 is TGTGCCAGCATCGGGGGGCTGAACACTGAAGCTTTCTTT. The rearrangement joins TRBV11-2 to TRBJ1-1; D might be TRBD1 (6 bases). Trimming cost V 7 bases and J 0 bases, with 9 bases left between them. This CDR3 comprises 13 residues. CDR1 is SGHAT and CDR2 is FQNNGV in the germline V gene.

To note about this clone: A junction end diverges from the germline sequence, so it may reflect a read error. The chain combines TRBV7-9 with TRBJ2-1; 11 nucleotides line up with TRBD2. This CDR3 is built from 14 residues. The V gene's germline CDR1 is SEHNR and CDR2 FQNEAQ (reference sequence). CDR3 amino acids: CASSLAGGLGEQFF. The CDR3 bases are TGTGCCAGCAGTTTAGCGGGGGGGCTTGGTGAGCAGTTCTTC.

The chain combines TRBV9 with TRBJ2-7; the D gene is possibly TRBD2 (6 bases). CDR3 size: 14 residues. Germline V gene data show CDR1 as SGDLS and CDR2 as YYNGEE. Trimming pared 4 bases from V and 3 bases from J, leaving 14 bases between. In DNA, the CDR3 is TGTGCCAGCAGCCCGTCTAGCGCGAGCTACGAGCAGTACTTC. Amino acids: CASSPSSASYEQYF.

The rearrangement joins TRBV9 to TRBJ2-7, with D possibly TRBD2 on 6 matching bases. The CDR3 extends over 15 amino acids. The V gene lost 3 bases and the J gene lost 6 bases, with 19 bases spanning the gap. In germline, CDR1 is SGDLS, CDR2 YYNGEE. CDR3 nucleotide sequence: TGTGCCAGCAGCGCAGGCGGGACTCCCGGGGGCGAGCAGTACTTC. This codes for CASSAGGTPGGEQYF.

This sequence joins TRBV28 and TRBJ1-3; D ambiguous. V lost 4 bases to trimming and J lost 4 bases, with 14 bases between them. The V gene's germline CDR1 is MDHEN and CDR2 SYDVKM. CDR3 length: 15 amino acids. The CDR3 spells CASSYPIIGGNTIYF. CDR3 sequence (DNA): TGTGCCAGCAGTTACCCCATCATTGGGGGAAACACCATATATTTT.

The chain couples TRBV29-1 to TRBJ2-2; possibly TRBD2 for D (5 bases). Germline loops: CDR1 SQVTM, CDR2 ANQGSEA. The CDR3 has 13 residues. V was trimmed by 7 bases and J by 8 bases, leaving 17 bases between them. The CDR3 DNA is TGCAGCGGCCAGGCTAGCCCCGGGGGGGAGCTGTTTTTT. Protein: CSGQASPGGELFF.

The chain carries TRBV4-2 and TRBJ2-7; D is unclear. CDR1 is LGHNA, CDR2 YNFKEQ, per germline. The CDR3 has 12 amino acids. V was shortened by 0 bases and J by 7 bases, with 7 bases between the two germline ends. CDR3 amino acids: CASSQDFGEQYF. CDR3 in DNA: TGTGCCAGCAGCCAAGATTTTGGGGAGCAGTACTTC.

V and J are TRBV29-1 and TRBJ2-5, with D perhaps matching TRBD2 (5 bases). Trimming pared 5 bases from V and 4 bases from J, leaving 20 bases between. CDR3 length equals 15 residues. Germline assignment: CDR1 SQVTM and CDR2 ANQGSEA. CDR3 sequence reads: CSVTHPGIPRETQYF. CDR3 nucleotides: TGCAGCGTTACACACCCCGGGATCCCTAGAGAGACCCAGTACTTC.

V is TRBV5-6 and J is TRBJ2-7; D is perhaps TRBD2 (6 bases). The CDR3 runs 12 residues. Per germline, CDR1 SGHDT and CDR2 YYEEEE. Trimming removed 4 bases from V and 3 bases from J, with 8 bases in between. This CDR3 is CASSGGSYEQYF. The CDR3 DNA sequence: TGTGCCAGCAGCGGGGGGAGCTACGAGCAGTACTTC.

This CDR3 reads CASSPTSGGAETQYF. The CDR3 region has the DNA TGTGCCAGCAGCCCCACTAGCGGGGGAGCAGAGACCCAGTACTTC. The chain uses TRBV7-2 and TRBJ2-5; 11 nucleotides match TRBD2. CDR3 size: 15 residues. Looked up from germline, CDR1 is SGHTA and CDR2 is FQGNSA. Unmatched junction bases numbered 6, after V lost 5 bases and J lost 4 bases. Supplemented by reference TRBV7-2 and TRBJ2-5, the full variable domain reads GAGVSQSPSNKVTEKGKDVELRCDPISGHTALYWYRQSLGQGLEFLIYFQGNSAPDKSGLPSDRFSAERTGGSVSTLTIQRTQQEDSAVYLCASSPTSGGAETQYFGPGTRLLVL.

This sequence joins TRBV27 and TRBJ1-4; D gene uncertain. The CDR3 spans 13 residues. Trimming stripped 5 bases from V and 8 bases from J, with 12 bases between. Per germline, CDR1 MNHEY and CDR2 SMNVEV (reference sequence). For the CDR3, the DNA is TGTGCCAGCAGTCCAAGCTTCGGGGAAAAACTGTTTTTT. Amino acids: CASSPSFGEKLFF.

This rearrangement joins TRBV29-1 to TRBJ2-7; D might be TRBD1 (5 bases). The V end lost 4 bases, the J end lost 3 bases, and 10 bases lay between the germline ends. The CDR3 extends over 12 amino acids. Germline loops: CDR1 SQVTM, CDR2 ANQGSEA. The CDR3 DNA sequence: TGCAGCGTTGGTAGGGGTGGCTACGAGCAGTACTTC. This sequence encodes CSVGRGGYEQYF.

The chain has TRBV10-3 and TRBJ2-1, with D possibly TRBD1 on 6 matching bases. The V gene's germline CDR1 is ENHRY and CDR2 SYGVKD. The CDR3 totals 13 residues. Trimming cost V 8 bases and J 6 bases, with 14 bases left between them. The CDR3 nucleotides are TGTGCCATCGAACGGCAGGGGACCAATGAGCAGTTCTTC. It codes for CAIERQGTNEQFF.

The J gene is TRBJ2-7, the V gene TRBV14; 7 bases map to TRBD2. CDR1 and CDR2 from the germline V gene are SGHDN and FVKESK. The V gene end was trimmed by 0 bases and the J gene end by 3 bases; junction bases not matched to a gene: 17. CDR3 length: 19 amino acids. The CDR3 is CASSQDQGDGSGPNYEQYF. The CDR3 DNA follows: TGTGCCAGCAGCCAAGATCAAGGAGACGGTAGCGGGCCTAACTACGAGCAGTACTTC. Filled out from reference TRBV14 and TRBJ2-7, the complete variable domain reads EAGVTQFPSHSVIEKGQTVTLRCDPISGHDNLYWYRRVMGKEIKFLLHFVKESKQDESGMPNNRFLAERTGGTYSTLKVQPAELEDSGVYFCASSQDQGDGSGPNYEQYFGPGTRLTVT.

This rearrangement joins TRBV7-9 to TRBJ1-4, with D unclear. The CDR3 runs 15 residues. Trimming removed 1 base at V and 0 bases at J, with 6 bases between. The germline CDR1 and CDR2 sequences are SEHNR and FQNEAQ (reference sequence). The CDR3 DNA reads TGTGCCAGCAGCTTAGGCGGGCCAACTAATGAAAAACTGTTTTTT. The encoded protein is CASSLGGPTNEKLFF.

The chain recombines TRBV6-5 with TRBJ2-3; tentatively, D is TRBD1 or TRBD2 (6 bases each). V lost 5 bases and J 3 bases, leaving 12 bases between the germline ends. CDR3 size: 14 residues. The germline gives CDR1 MNHEY, CDR2 SVGAGI. The CDR3 here is CASSVLGGTDTQYF. The DNA for the CDR3 is TGTGCCAGCAGTGTACTAGGGGGGACAGATACGCAGTATTTT.